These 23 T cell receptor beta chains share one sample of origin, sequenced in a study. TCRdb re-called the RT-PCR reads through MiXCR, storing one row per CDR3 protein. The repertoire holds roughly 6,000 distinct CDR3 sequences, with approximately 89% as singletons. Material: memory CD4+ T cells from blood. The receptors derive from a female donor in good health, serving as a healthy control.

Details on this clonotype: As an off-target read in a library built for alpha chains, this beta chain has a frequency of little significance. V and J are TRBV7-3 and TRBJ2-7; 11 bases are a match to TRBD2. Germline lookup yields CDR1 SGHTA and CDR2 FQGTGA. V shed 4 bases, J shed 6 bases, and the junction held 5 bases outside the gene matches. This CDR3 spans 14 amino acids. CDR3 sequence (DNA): TGTGCCAGCAGCTCACTAGCGGGAGATGCCGAGCAGTACTTC. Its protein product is CASSSLAGDAEQYF.

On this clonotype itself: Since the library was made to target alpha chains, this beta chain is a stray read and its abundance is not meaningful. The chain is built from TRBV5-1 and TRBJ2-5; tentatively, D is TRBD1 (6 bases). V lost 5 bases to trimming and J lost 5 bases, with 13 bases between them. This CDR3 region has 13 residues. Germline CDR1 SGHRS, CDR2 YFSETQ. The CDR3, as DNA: TGCGCCAGCAGTAGTGGACAGTTGGAGACCCAGTACTTC. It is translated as CASSSGQLETQYF.

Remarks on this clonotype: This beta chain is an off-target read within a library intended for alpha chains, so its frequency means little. The CDR3 is CASGFRFQETQYF. The DNA for the CDR3 is TGTGCCAGCGGCTTCCGATTCCAAGAGACCCAGTACTTC. This rearrangement joins TRBV27 to TRBJ2-5; D unclear. The CDR3 runs 13 residues. In germline, CDR1 is MNHEY, CDR2 SMNVEV (reference sequence). V lost 8 bases, J lost 1 base, and 11 bases lay in between.

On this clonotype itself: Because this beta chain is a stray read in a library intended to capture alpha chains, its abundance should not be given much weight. The CDR3 sequence: CASGLVGTDTQYF. DNA of the CDR3: TGTGCTAGTGGTTTGGTGGGCACAGATACGCAGTATTTT. This chain uses TRBV12-5 with TRBJ2-3; D not resolved. Germline values: CDR1 LGHNT, CDR2 FRNRAP. The CDR3 spans 13 residues. V was pared by 0 bases and J by 1 base, with 2 bases between.

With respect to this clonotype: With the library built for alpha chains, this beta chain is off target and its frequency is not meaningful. The CDR3: CAISSSGPHAGELFF. DNA for the CDR3: TGTGCCATCAGTTCTAGCGGCCCCCATGCCGGGGAGCTGTTTTTT. The rearrangement joins TRBV10-3 to TRBJ2-2, with TRBD2 matching over 7 bases. Germline CDR1 reads ENHRY; CDR2 reads SYGVKD. Unmatched junction bases numbered 9, after V lost 5 bases and J lost 6 bases. This CDR3 region has 15 residues.

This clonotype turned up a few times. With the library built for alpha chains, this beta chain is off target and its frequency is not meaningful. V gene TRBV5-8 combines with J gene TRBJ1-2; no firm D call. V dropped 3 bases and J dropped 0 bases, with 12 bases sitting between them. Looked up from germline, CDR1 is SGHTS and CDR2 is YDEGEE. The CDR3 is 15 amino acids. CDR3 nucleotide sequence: TGTGCCAGCAGCTATGGACGGACCACTAACTATGGCTACACCTTC. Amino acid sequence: CASSYGRTTNYGYTF.

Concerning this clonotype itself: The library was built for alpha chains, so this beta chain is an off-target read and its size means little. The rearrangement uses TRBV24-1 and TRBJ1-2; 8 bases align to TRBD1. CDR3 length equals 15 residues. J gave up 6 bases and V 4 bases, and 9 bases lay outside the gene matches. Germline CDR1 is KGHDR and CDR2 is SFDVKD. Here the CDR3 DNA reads TGTGCCACCAGTGACCGCCGACCGGGACAGGATGGCTACACCTTC. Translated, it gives CATSDRRPGQDGYTF.

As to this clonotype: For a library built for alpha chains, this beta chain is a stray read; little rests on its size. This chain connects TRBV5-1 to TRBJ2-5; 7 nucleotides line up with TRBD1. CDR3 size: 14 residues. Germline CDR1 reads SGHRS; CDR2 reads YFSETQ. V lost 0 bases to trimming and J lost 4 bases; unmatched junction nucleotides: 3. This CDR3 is CASSLETGRETQYF. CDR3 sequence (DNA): TGCGCCAGCAGCTTGGAGACAGGGCGAGAGACCCAGTACTTC.

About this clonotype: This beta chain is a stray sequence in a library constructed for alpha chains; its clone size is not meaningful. The CDR3 is CASQGNGELFF. As DNA, the CDR3 is TGTGCCAGCCAGGGGAACGGGGAGCTGTTTTTT. V and J are TRBV5-6 and TRBJ2-2; tentative D call: TRBD1 (6 bases). Germline V lookup: CDR1 SGHDT, CDR2 YYEEEE. V was shortened by 7 bases and J by 7 bases, with 8 bases between the two germline ends. This CDR3 comprises 11 residues.

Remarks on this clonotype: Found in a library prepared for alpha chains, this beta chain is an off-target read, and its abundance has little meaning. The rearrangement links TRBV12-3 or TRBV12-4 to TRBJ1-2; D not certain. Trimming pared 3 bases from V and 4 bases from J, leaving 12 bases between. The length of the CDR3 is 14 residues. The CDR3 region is CASSFDGRAYGYTF. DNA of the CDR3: TGTGCCAGCAGTTTTGATGGCAGAGCCTATGGCTACACCTTC.

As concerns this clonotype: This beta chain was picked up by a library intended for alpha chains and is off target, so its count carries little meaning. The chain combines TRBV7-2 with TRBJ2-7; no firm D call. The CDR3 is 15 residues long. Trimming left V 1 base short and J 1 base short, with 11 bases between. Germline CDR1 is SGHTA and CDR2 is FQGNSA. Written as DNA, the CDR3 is TGTGCCAGCAGCTTAGTAGGGCTCGAGTCCTACGAGCAGTACTTC. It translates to CASSLVGLESYEQYF.

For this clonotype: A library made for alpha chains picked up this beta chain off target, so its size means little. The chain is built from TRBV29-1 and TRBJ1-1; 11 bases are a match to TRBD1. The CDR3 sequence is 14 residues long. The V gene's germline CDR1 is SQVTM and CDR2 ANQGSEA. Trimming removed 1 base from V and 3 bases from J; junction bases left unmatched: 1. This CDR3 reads CSVEGDRGDTEAFF. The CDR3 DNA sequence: TGCAGCGTTGAAGGGGACAGGGGGGACACTGAAGCTTTCTTT.

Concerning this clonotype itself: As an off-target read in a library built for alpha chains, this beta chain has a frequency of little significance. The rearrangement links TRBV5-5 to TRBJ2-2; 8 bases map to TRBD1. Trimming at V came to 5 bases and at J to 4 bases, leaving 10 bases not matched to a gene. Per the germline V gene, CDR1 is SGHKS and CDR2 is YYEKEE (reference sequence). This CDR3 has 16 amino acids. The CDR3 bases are TGTGCCAGCAGTCAGGACAGGGTGGGATTCACCGGGGAGCTGTTTTTT. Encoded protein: CASSQDRVGFTGELFF.

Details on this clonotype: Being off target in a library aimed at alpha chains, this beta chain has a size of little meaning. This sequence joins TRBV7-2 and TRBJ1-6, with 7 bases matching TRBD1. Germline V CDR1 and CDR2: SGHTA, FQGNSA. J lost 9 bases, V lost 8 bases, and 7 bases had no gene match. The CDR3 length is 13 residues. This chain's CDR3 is CASGDRVLSPLHF. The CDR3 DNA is TGTGCCAGCGGCGACAGGGTGCTTTCACCCCTCCACTTT.

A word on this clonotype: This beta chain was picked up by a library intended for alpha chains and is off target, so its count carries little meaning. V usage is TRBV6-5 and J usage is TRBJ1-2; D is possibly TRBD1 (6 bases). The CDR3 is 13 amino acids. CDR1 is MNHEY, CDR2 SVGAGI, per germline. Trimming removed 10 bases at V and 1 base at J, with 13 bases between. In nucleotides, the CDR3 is TGTGCCATATCCCGGGACATTAACTATGGCTACACCTTC. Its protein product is CAISRDINYGYTF.

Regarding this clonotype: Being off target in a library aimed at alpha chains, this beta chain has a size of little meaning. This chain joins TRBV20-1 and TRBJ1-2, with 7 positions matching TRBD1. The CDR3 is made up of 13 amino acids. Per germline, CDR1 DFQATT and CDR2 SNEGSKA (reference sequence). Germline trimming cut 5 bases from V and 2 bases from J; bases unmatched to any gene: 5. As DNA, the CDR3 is TGCAGTGCTCGGGACAGCTTAAACTATGGCTACACCTTC. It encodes CSARDSLNYGYTF.

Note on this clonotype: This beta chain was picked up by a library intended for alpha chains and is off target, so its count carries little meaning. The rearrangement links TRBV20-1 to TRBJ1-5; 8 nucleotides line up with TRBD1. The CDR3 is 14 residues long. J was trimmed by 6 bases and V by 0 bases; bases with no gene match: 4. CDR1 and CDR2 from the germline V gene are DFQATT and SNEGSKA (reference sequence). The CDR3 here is CSARDSGGGQPQHF. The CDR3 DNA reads TGCAGTGCTAGAGATTCAGGGGGCGGTCAGCCCCAGCATTTT.

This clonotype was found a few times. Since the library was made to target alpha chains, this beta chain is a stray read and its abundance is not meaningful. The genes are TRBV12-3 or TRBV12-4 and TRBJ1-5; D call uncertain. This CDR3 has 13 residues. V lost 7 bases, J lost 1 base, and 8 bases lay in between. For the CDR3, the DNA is TGTGCCAGCACCCCAGAGAGCAATCAGCCCCAGCATTTT. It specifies CASTPESNQPQHF.

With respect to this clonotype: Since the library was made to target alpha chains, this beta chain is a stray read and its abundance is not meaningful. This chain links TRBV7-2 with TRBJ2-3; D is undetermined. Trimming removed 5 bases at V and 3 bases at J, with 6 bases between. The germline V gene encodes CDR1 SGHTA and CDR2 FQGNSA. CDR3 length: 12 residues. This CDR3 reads CASSPVTDTQYF. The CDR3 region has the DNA TGTGCCAGCAGCCCCGTAACAGATACGCAGTATTTT.

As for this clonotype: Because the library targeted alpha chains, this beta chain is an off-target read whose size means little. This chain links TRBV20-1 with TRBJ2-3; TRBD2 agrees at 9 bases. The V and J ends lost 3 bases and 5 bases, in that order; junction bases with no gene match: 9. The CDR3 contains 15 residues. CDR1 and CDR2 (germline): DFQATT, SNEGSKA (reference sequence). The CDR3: CSARLAGGHGDTQYF. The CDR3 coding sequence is TGCAGTGCTAGGTTGGCGGGGGGGCATGGAGATACGCAGTATTTT.

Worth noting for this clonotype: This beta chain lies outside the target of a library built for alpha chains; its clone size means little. The CDR3 loop reads CASSTLWTGGNTEAFF. The DNA for the CDR3 is TGTGCCAGCAGCACATTATGGACAGGGGGGAACACTGAAGCTTTCTTT. The V and J genes are TRBV5-6 and TRBJ1-1, with TRBD1 matching 10 bases. This CDR3 spans 16 amino acids. Per the germline V gene, CDR1 is SGHDT and CDR2 is YYEEEE. Unmatched junction bases numbered 7, after V lost 4 bases and J lost 1 base.

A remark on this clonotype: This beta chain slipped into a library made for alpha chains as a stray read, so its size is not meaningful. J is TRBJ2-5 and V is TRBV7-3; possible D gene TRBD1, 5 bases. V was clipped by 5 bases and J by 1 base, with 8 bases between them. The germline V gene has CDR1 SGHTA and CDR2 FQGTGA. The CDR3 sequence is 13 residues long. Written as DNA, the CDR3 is TGTGCCAGCAGCACAGACAGCCAAGAGACCCAGTACTTC. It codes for CASSTDSQETQYF.

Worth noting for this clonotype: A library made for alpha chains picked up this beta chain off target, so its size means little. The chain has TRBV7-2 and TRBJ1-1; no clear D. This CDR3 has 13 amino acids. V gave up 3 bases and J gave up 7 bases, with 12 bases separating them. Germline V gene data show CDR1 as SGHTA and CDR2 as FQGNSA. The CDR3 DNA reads TGTGCCAGCAGCTTTACTCATCCGATTGAAGCTTTCTTT. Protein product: CASSFTHPIEAFF.